Here is one T cell receptor beta chain with its context. In its sample, this clone was seen once. Its antigen is not yet known. Within one base of it there is no much larger clone, and no base qualities were kept. The sample originates from a study of Ad26.COV2.S vaccination and SARS-CoV-2 variants (dated by TCRdb to the early 2020s). In terms of the full investigation: Donors in the vaccine arm were drawn from COV1001, a multicentre, randomized, double-blind, placebo-controlled phase I-IIa trial testing Ad26.COV2.S in healthy adults. Trial participants were randomized into five groups of five: low-dose or high-dose Ad26.COV2.S given once or twice, or placebo on both occasions. Ad26.COV2.S was administered intramuscularly at 5 x 10^10 or 1 x 10^11 viral particles, either as a single shot or as two shots given 56 days apart. Sequencing of the TCRbeta repertoire served to evaluate the specificity and breadth of SARS-CoV-2-reactive T cell receptors following Ad26.COV2.S vaccination. Investigators remained blinded to trial group allocation during experiments and outcome assessment. A total of 32 samples were included in the TCR-sequenced set, comprising roughly 19 Ad26.COV2.S vaccine recipients, 5 placebo recipients and 8 SARS-CoV-2 convalescent individuals.

General study outcomes and caveats: The study was not powered to compare responses between vaccine doses or regimens. Spike-specific TCR breadth was higher in Ad26.COV2.S recipients than in placebo recipients (P = 0.0014). Vaccine and placebo recipients had comparable non-spike TCR breadth, which fits with the vaccine containing only spike. After vaccination, substantial breadth of spike-specific CD8+ and CD4+ T cell responses was reported. The authors noted that total T cell responses may have been underestimated by the TCR breadth and depth analyses.

Interpreted using the paper, the treatment or condition label stands for: 15 to 20 received Ad26.COV2.S at low or high dose, single or two shots; about 5 received placebo; per-sample allocation not given. For vaccine and placebo recipients, repertoires were sequenced using samples collected on day 63 after the first injection. Between 29 July and 7 August 2020, Cohort 1b enrolled 25 adults aged 18-55 years at one site in Boston, USA. Ad26.COV2.S was a replication-incompetent adenovirus type 26 vector that expressed a prefusion-stabilized SARS-CoV-2 spike protein derived from the original Wuhan strain. The germline ends are 12 bases apart after V is trimmed by 6 bases and J by 0 bases. CDR1 and CDR2, per the germline V gene, are SQVTM and ANQGSEA. The CDR3 sequence holds 13 residues, the cysteine and phenylalanine included. The DNA shown is the 39-base CDR3, in frame from base 1. TCRbeta CDR3 regions were sequenced with the immunoSEQ Assay. After extraction, genomic DNA underwent amplification by bias-controlled multiplex PCR, followed by high-throughput sequencing. The authors' analysis ran thus. To quantify the absolute abundance of every unique TCRbeta CDR3 region, sequences were collapsed and filtered. T cell fraction was estimated by normalizing TCRbeta template counts to usable DNA, which was measured by amplifying reference genes present in all nucleated cells. Repertoire TCRs were annotated as SARS-CoV-2-specific by exact matching of V gene, CDR3 amino acid sequence and J gene to a known reactive TCR set. MIRA supplied the reference SARS-CoV-2 TCR set, which was filtered for enrichment in COVID-19-positive ImmuneCODE repertoires so that public or cross-reactive TCRs were removed. Using the MIRA antigens, annotated TCRs were further analysed by specific ORF or by position within an ORF. Breadth was defined as the number of annotated unique rearrangements divided by the total number of unique productive rearrangements, and depth was defined as the summed frequency of the annotated unique rearrangements. Group comparisons of TCR breadth used two-sided Wilcoxon rank-sum tests. TCRdb took this table from immuneACCESS and kept in-frame rearrangements with V and J called. Such tables lack part of the clones; where checked against another copy, unresolved V genes explain under half of the gap, and the rest is unexplained. V, J and clone size derive from that table, while D and trimming were established from the DNA sequence. This sample holds about 440,000 clones; less than 95% were observed only once. The top ten clones comprise more than 3.5% of the sample.

This chain is built from TRBV29-1 and TRBJ2-7, with the D segment possibly TRBD1 or TRBD2, each aligning over 5 bases. This TCR derives from a person aged 18-65 years who received the Ad26.COV2.S COVID-19 vaccine or a placebo. The source was peripheral blood, collected in a trial of Ad26.COV2.S vaccine versus placebo. Here the CDR3 is given as CSVCWGSSYEQYF. At the DNA level, the sequence is TGCAGCGTGTGTTGGGGGAGCTCCTACGAGCAGTACTTC.